Following are 29 T cell receptor beta chains from one sample sequenced in a study of human T cells and chemical hapten exposure. TCRdb redid the calling of the RACE reads with MiXCR, one entry per CDR3 protein. The sample holds some 360,000 distinct CDR3 sequences, approximately 5.1% seen once. Time point described: pre-sensitization, week 0. The sample's treatment: therapeutic diphenylcyclopropenone sensitization with weekly scalp DPC. Here the sequenced sample was whole blood, taken in connection with sensitization to the hapten diphenylcyclopropenone (DPC). The source of these receptors is a woman aged 45-65 years with alopecia areata. Some clones in this sample may be carry-over from other donors' samples.

The chain links TRBV12-3 or TRBV12-4 to TRBJ1-5; D is possibly TRBD1 (6 bases). Trimming removed 5 bases from V and 6 bases from J, with 20 bases in between. The CDR3 has 16 amino acids. CDR3 loop: CASSQTGGRGSQPQHF. The CDR3 DNA reads TGTGCCAGCAGTCAGACGGGGGGGCGAGGGAGTCAGCCCCAGCATTTT.

At least ten counts were recorded for this clonotype. The chain has TRBV12-3 or TRBV12-4 and TRBJ1-1; 7 positions match TRBD1. The junction had 6 bases not matched to a gene; V was cut back by 4 bases and J by 7 bases. The CDR3 totals 13 residues. The DNA for the CDR3 is TGTGCCAGCAGTTGGGAGGGGGCCTATGAAGCTTTCTTT. As protein: CASSWEGAYEAFF.

CDR3 nucleotide sequence: TGTGCCAGCAGAAACACGACTTATGGCTACACCTTC. Its protein is CASRNTTYGYTF. The chain combines TRBV6-5 with TRBJ1-2, with D uncertain. V gave up 6 bases and J gave up 5 bases, with 10 bases separating them. The CDR3 runs 12 residues. Germline loops: CDR1 MNHEY, CDR2 SVGAGI.

This clonotype was counted only a few times. The rearrangement joins TRBV6-1 to TRBJ2-1, with D possibly being TRBD1 (6 bases). The CDR3 contains 12 residues. Trimming removed 3 bases at V and 9 bases at J, with 9 bases between. Germline CDR1 is MNHNS and CDR2 is SASEGT. The CDR3 DNA is TGTGCCAGCAGTGATAGGGGGTTTGAGCAGTTCTTC. Encoded protein: CASSDRGFEQFF.

The chain uses TRBV6-2 or TRBV6-3 and TRBJ2-1; 7 nucleotides align to TRBD1. V lost 4 bases and J lost 4; bases outside the gene matches: 7. The CDR3 contains 15 residues. CDR1 and CDR2 (germline): MNHEY, SVGEGT. The CDR3 nucleotides read TGTGCCAGCAGTTCCGGGACAGTACTATACAATGAGCAGTTCTTC. Amino acids: CASSSGTVLYNEQFF.

In its sample, this clonotype was seen many times. This chain links TRBV29-1 with TRBJ1-4, with D hard to call. CDR1 SQVTM and CDR2 ANQGSEA come from the germline V gene. This CDR3 comprises 11 residues. V shed 3 bases and J shed 8 bases, with 7 bases lying between them. DNA for the CDR3: TGCAGCGTTGACCGAGGGGAAAAACTGTTTTTT. This gives the protein CSVDRGEKLFF.

This clonotype showed up many times. The chain is built from TRBV5-6 and TRBJ1-5; TRBD1 matches 9 bases. Germline CDR1 reads SGHDT; CDR2 reads YYEEEE. The ends lost 4 bases at V and 3 bases at J; junction bases unmatched: 8. The CDR3 spans 16 residues. The CDR3 sequence is CASSVTGTGINQPQHF. For the CDR3, the DNA is TGTGCCAGCAGCGTAACCGGGACAGGGATCAATCAGCCCCAGCATTTT.

This sequence joins TRBV14 and TRBJ1-5, with D tentatively TRBD1 (6 bases). CDR3 length equals 13 residues. The germline V gene has CDR1 SGHDN and CDR2 FVKESK. Trimming shortened V by 0 bases and J by 8 bases, and 8 bases separated the two germline ends. The CDR3 DNA reads as TGTGCCAGCAGCCAAGATCCAGGGGAGCCCCAGCATTTT. It specifies CASSQDPGEPQHF.

This clonotype was detected ten times or more. This rearrangement joins TRBV28 to TRBJ2-7, with no clear D. V lost 2 bases to trimming and J lost 4 bases, with 18 bases between them. In germline, CDR1 is MDHEN, CDR2 SYDVKM. The CDR3 runs to 16 residues. For the CDR3, the DNA is TGTGCCAGCAGTTTACCCTACGACATCCCCGGATACGAGCAGTACTTC. Protein sequence: CASSLPYDIPGYEQYF.

In its sample, this clonotype was seen many times. The gene calls are TRBV7-6 and TRBJ2-7; D is perhaps TRBD1 or TRBD2 (5 bases each). Germline V gene sequence: CDR1 SGHVS, CDR2 FNYEAQ. This CDR3 is 14 amino acids long. Trimming shortened V by 5 bases and J by 2 bases, and 13 bases separated the two germline ends. Written as DNA, the CDR3 is TGTGCCAGCAGCGCCGGGACGCCCCCCTACGAGCAGTACTTC. Translating gives CASSAGTPPYEQYF.

The table lists this clonotype with many counts. This chain uses TRBV4-3 with TRBJ1-5; unclear D gene. The germline V gene has CDR1 LGHNA and CDR2 YSLEER. There are 13 residues in the CDR3. The V end was cut by 0 bases, the J end by 5 bases, with 5 bases between. This chain's CDR3 is CASSQDGYQPQHF. CDR3 nucleotide sequence: TGCGCCAGCAGCCAAGATGGTTATCAGCCCCAGCATTTT.

This clonotype was seen repeatedly, ten times or more. The gene calls are TRBV28 and TRBJ2-2, with 8 bases that match TRBD2. Per germline, CDR1 MDHEN and CDR2 SYDVKM. The CDR3 runs to 15 residues. V lost 4 bases and J lost 7; bases outside the gene matches: 8. Here the CDR3 reads CASSSPGLAIGELFF. The CDR3 DNA reads TGTGCCAGCAGTTCGCCCGGACTAGCTATCGGGGAGCTGTTTTTT.

In this sample, this clonotype turned up a few times. The rearrangement uses TRBV7-9 and TRBJ1-1, with D perhaps TRBD1 (6 bases). Trimming took off 1 base at V and 11 bases at J, with 11 bases between the two ends. CDR1 and CDR2 (germline): SEHNR, FQNEAQ (reference sequence). The CDR3 totals 12 residues. This CDR3 is CASSLEDRQAFF. CDR3 coding DNA: TGTGCCAGCAGCTTAGAGGACAGACAGGCTTTCTTT.

J is TRBJ2-3 and V is TRBV5-1; D is unclear. V was clipped by 7 bases and J by 2 bases, with 14 bases between them. The CDR3 length is 14 residues. Per germline, CDR1 SGHRS and CDR2 YFSETQ. CDR3 loop: CASGEESFTDTQYF. The DNA of the CDR3 is TGCGCCAGCGGAGAGGAGTCTTTCACAGATACGCAGTATTTT.

This clonotype occurred many times. The chain recombines TRBV4-2 with TRBJ2-7; no clear D gene. The CDR3 is made up of 14 amino acids. With 0 bases removed from V and 7 bases from J, the gap between germline ends came to 13 bases. Germline-derived CDR1 and CDR2 are LGHNA and YNFKEQ. CDR3 region: CASSQDLVGYEQYF. The CDR3 DNA sequence: TGTGCCAGCAGCCAAGATCTTGTCGGGTATGAGCAGTACTTC.

This clonotype occurred many times. The chain employs TRBV29-1 and TRBJ2-1, with 15 bases fitting TRBD2. V lost 4 bases and J lost 8; bases outside the gene matches: 12. Germline-derived CDR1 and CDR2 are SQVTM and ANQGSEA. This CDR3 has 17 residues. CDR3 sequence reads: CSVADRTSGRAGHEQFF. The CDR3 bases are TGCAGCGTTGCCGACCGGACTAGCGGGAGGGCCGGTCATGAGCAGTTCTTC.

There are a few counts of this clonotype. This sequence joins TRBV12-3 or TRBV12-4 and TRBJ2-1, with 7 bases aligning to TRBD2. V was pared by 4 bases and J by 0 bases, with 6 bases of the junction left unmatched. This CDR3 comprises 16 residues. CDR3 protein: CASSSGTTSSYNEQFF. The DNA for the CDR3 is TGTGCCAGCAGTTCCGGGACTACCAGCTCCTACAATGAGCAGTTCTTC.

This clonotype was counted only a few times. The V gene is TRBV6-5, the J gene TRBJ2-2; 7 bases line up with TRBD1. The V gene end was trimmed by 6 bases and the J gene end by 0 bases; junction bases not matched to a gene: 4. Germline-derived CDR1 and CDR2 are MNHEY and SVGAGI. The CDR3 is made up of 15 amino acids. CDR3 sequence: CASRAGTANTGELFF. In nucleotides, the CDR3 is TGTGCCAGCAGGGCCGGGACAGCGAACACCGGGGAGCTGTTTTTT.

In this sample, this clonotype turned up a few times. The V gene is TRBV2, the J gene TRBJ2-3, with a weak D call TRBD2 (6 bases). CDR1 is SNHLY and CDR2 is FYNNEI in the germline V gene. V gave up 9 bases and J gave up 2 bases, with 15 bases separating them. The length of the CDR3 is 14 residues. CDR3 DNA: TGTGCCAGTAAGAAGCGGGTAAACACAGATACGCAGTATTTT. Its translation is CASKKRVNTDTQYF.

This clonotype was seen only a few times. J is TRBJ1-1 and V is TRBV20-1; D unclear. V lost 0 bases to trimming and J lost 0 bases, with 8 bases between them. The germline gives CDR1 DFQATT, CDR2 SNEGSKA (reference sequence). The CDR3 sequence is 14 residues long. In nucleotides, the CDR3 is TGCAGTGCTAGAGATGGGCAGTTGAACACTGAAGCTTTCTTT. Its translation is CSARDGQLNTEAFF.

This clonotype has at least ten counts. The rearrangement links TRBV6-1 to TRBJ1-2; D is possibly TRBD1 (5 bases). This CDR3 has 12 amino acids. Germline CDR1 MNHNS, CDR2 SASEGT. The ends were cut back, 7 bases at V and 6 bases at J, with 12 bases in the middle. For the CDR3, the DNA is TGTGCCAGCAACGGCGGGGGGAATGGCTACACCTTC. It codes for CASNGGGNGYTF.

This clonotype showed up many times. The rearrangement joins TRBV3-1 to TRBJ1-1, with D possibly matching TRBD1 (6 bases). CDR1 is LGHDT, CDR2 YNNKEL, per germline (reference sequence). V was cut by 4 bases and J by 11 bases, with 23 bases left in between. This CDR3 contains 15 residues. CDR3 residues: CASSPSAVRAQGAFF. The CDR3 coding sequence is TGTGCCAGCAGCCCCTCGGCTGTAAGGGCCCAGGGGGCTTTCTTT.

J is TRBJ1-2 and V is TRBV3-1; no clear D. CDR1 LGHDT and CDR2 YNNKEL come from the germline V gene (reference sequence). Trimming took 4 bases from V and 4 from J, leaving 13 bases between them. The CDR3 runs to 14 residues. CDR3 DNA: TGTGCCAGCAGCCCCGGTAGGGCTGGCTATGGCTACACCTTC. This codes for CASSPGRAGYGYTF.

This clonotype was counted only a few times. The rearrangement uses TRBV28 and TRBJ1-2, with a tentative D call TRBD1 (6 bases). The CDR3 is 15 amino acids. The V gene's germline CDR1 is MDHEN and CDR2 SYDVKM. Trimming left V 6 bases short and J 0 bases short, with 14 bases between. CDR3 amino acids: CASSPYGGSNYGYTF. CDR3 in DNA: TGTGCCAGCAGCCCCTATGGGGGCTCTAACTATGGCTACACCTTC.

V usage is TRBV20-1 and J usage is TRBJ2-7, with D possibly called TRBD1 or TRBD2 (5 bases each). Germline lookup yields CDR1 DFQATT and CDR2 SNEGSKA (reference sequence). The CDR3 contains 13 residues. V was clipped by 5 bases and J by 6 bases, with 17 bases between them. CDR3 loop: CSACTGLMSEQYF. In DNA, the CDR3 is TGCAGTGCTTGCACGGGGCTAATGAGCGAGCAGTACTTC.

In this sample, this clonotype turned up a few times. The chain recombines TRBV29-1 with TRBJ1-1; 10 positions agree with TRBD1. CDR1 SQVTM and CDR2 ANQGSEA come from the germline V gene. The CDR3 has 13 residues. V gave up 6 bases and J gave up 3 bases; unmatched junction bases: 4. CDR3 protein: CSVDRGLDTEAFF. The DNA for the CDR3 is TGCAGCGTAGACAGGGGGCTGGACACTGAAGCTTTCTTT. Based on the CDR3 plus reference TRBV29-1 and TRBJ1-1, the full variable domain is SAVISQKPSRDICQRGTSLTIQCQVDSQVTMMFWYRQQPGQSLTLIATANQGSEATYESGFVIDKFPISRPNLTFSTLTVSNMSPEDSSIYLCSVDRGLDTEAFFGQGTRLTVV.

This sequence joins TRBV5-8 and TRBJ1-4; D is perhaps TRBD1 (6 bases). The CDR3 contains 15 residues. Germline CDR1 is SGHTS and CDR2 is YDEGEE. V lost 0 bases and J lost 4, with 10 bases in between. The chain's CDR3 is CASSLEQGLNEKLFF. CDR3 DNA sequence: TGTGCCAGCAGCTTGGAACAGGGTCTTAATGAAAAACTGTTTTTT.

J is TRBJ2-2 and V is TRBV9; D possibly matches TRBD1 or TRBD2 (6 bases each). V gave up 2 bases and J gave up 7 bases, with 27 bases separating them. The length of the CDR3 is 19 residues. Germline V gene sequence: CDR1 SGDLS, CDR2 YYNGEE. The CDR3 is CASSVGGALAPKTNGELFF. The CDR3 nucleotides are TGTGCCAGCAGCGTGGGGGGCGCCTTAGCCCCCAAAACAAACGGGGAGCTGTTTTTT.

The gene calls are TRBV7-2 and TRBJ2-2; D may be TRBD1 (5 bases). Trimming took off 0 bases at V and 7 bases at J, with 15 bases between the two ends. The length of the CDR3 is 16 residues. Germline CDR1 reads SGHTA; CDR2 reads FQGNSA. Here the CDR3 reads CASSLASRVIGGELFF. CDR3 sequence (DNA): TGTGCCAGCAGCTTAGCTTCCAGGGTTATAGGCGGGGAGCTGTTTTTT.